Presented here are 31 T cell receptor beta chains from one specimen sequenced in a study of Graves' ophthalmopathy and Graves' hyperthyroidism (dated by TCRdb to between 2017 and 2018). These reads were obtained on an Illumina HiSeq 2000. For repertoire sequencing, TCR beta CDR3 regions were amplified from RNA transcripts. A first-round RT-PCR used HTBI primers with the Qiagen OneStep RT-PCR kit, followed by a second-round multiplex PCR, size selection and purification. TCRdb reprocessing: public reads trimmed at Q25 with fastp, clones called with MiXCR, in-frame beta chains kept. Rows with one shared CDR3 protein collapse into an entry with the most common genes and DNA. For this sample the table gives approximately 640,000 distinct CDR3 sequences, of which roughly 39% were detected only once. The ten largest clonotypes hold under 3.5% of the sample. The specimen sequenced was peripheral blood. These TCRs come from an adult man with Graves' ophthalmopathy.

This clonotype has a count of ten or more. The chain uses TRBV25-1 and TRBJ1-4, with 8 bases lining up with TRBD1. Per germline, CDR1 MGHDK and CDR2 SYGVNS. The length of the CDR3 is 16 residues. The V gene end was trimmed by 2 bases and the J gene end by 3 bases; junction bases not matched to a gene: 5. This CDR3 is CASSEPRTGSNEKLFF. Written as DNA, the CDR3 is TGTGCCAGCAGTGAACCTCGGACAGGGTCTAATGAAAAACTGTTTTTT.

In its sample, this clonotype was seen a few times. The chain uses TRBV7-9 and TRBJ2-5; possible D gene TRBD1, 5 bases. CDR1 SEHNR and CDR2 FQNEAQ come from the germline V gene (reference sequence). Trimming shortened V by 3 bases and J by 1 base, and 15 bases separated the two germline ends. The CDR3 has 16 residues. The CDR3 nucleotides are TGTGCCAGCAGCTTGGGGCCAAGTGGGGTCCAAGAGACCCAGTACTTC. This translates into CASSLGPSGVQETQYF.

The rearrangement joins TRBV7-2 to TRBJ2-5, with a weak D call TRBD2 (6 bases). Trimming took 2 bases from V and 2 from J, leaving 12 bases between them. This CDR3 is built from 15 residues. Germline V gene lookup returns CDR1 SGHTA and CDR2 FQGNSA. Here the CDR3 reads CASSLFGTQQETQYF. The CDR3 DNA reads TGTGCCAGCAGCTTATTCGGGACTCAGCAAGAGACCCAGTACTTC.

This clonotype was counted many times. The gene calls are TRBV7-2 and TRBJ2-5; 11 bases map to TRBD2. Germline loops: CDR1 SGHTA, CDR2 FQGNSA. With 1 base clipped from V and 5 bases from J, the junction kept 3 bases outside the gene matches. The CDR3 spans 15 residues. The CDR3: CASSLGLAGWETQYF. CDR3 sequence (DNA): TGTGCCAGCAGCTTAGGACTAGCGGGATGGGAGACCCAGTACTTC.

The gene calls are TRBV25-1 and TRBJ1-2, with 8 bases matching TRBD1. From germline, CDR1 is MGHDK and CDR2 SYGVNS. This CDR3 contains 10 residues. The DNA for the CDR3 is TGTGCTACAGGGGGTTATGGCTACACCTTC. The encoded protein is CATGGYGYTF.

This clonotype was seen ten or more times. The chain combines TRBV7-3 with TRBJ1-1, with D possibly being TRBD1 (6 bases). The V gene lost 5 bases and the J gene lost 3 bases, with 13 bases spanning the gap. This CDR3 has 14 amino acids. Germline assignment: CDR1 SGHTA and CDR2 FQGTGA. This CDR3 is CASSPQGSHTEAFF. DNA of the CDR3: TGTGCCAGCAGCCCACAGGGTTCTCACACTGAAGCTTTCTTT. The variable domain in full, completed from reference TRBV7-3 and TRBJ1-1, reads GAGVSQTPSNKVTEKGKYVELRCDPISGHTALYWYRQSLGQGPEFLIYFQGTGAADDSGLPNDRFFAVRPEGSVSTLKIQRTERGDSAVYLCASSPQGSHTEAFFGQGTRLTVV.

Regarding this clonotype: A clone one base away is much larger, so this may be a read error. The V call is TRBV13, the J call TRBJ2-7, with TRBD1 identical over 8 bases. The length of the CDR3 is 15 residues. The germline gives CDR1 PRHDT, CDR2 FYEKMQ (reference sequence). The CDR3 DNA is TGTGCCAGCAGCTCCGGACAGGGTCGCTCGTACGAGCAGTGCTTC. Protein product: CASSSGQGRSYEQCF.

There are many counts of this clonotype. The CDR3 region has the DNA TGTGCCAGTATGGGACAGCAATATCAGCCCCAGCATTTT. Translated, it gives CASMGQQYQPQHF. This chain connects TRBV19 to TRBJ1-5, with TRBD1 matching 7 bases. From germline, CDR1 is LNHDA and CDR2 SQIVND (reference sequence). This CDR3 is 13 amino acids long. V was pared by 7 bases and J by 5 bases, with 5 bases of the junction left unmatched.

This clonotype came up a few times. The chain links TRBV9 to TRBJ2-6; D is perhaps TRBD2 (6 bases). This CDR3 comprises 14 residues. CDR1 SGDLS and CDR2 YYNGEE come from the germline V gene. Trimming took off 3 bases at V and 11 bases at J, with 15 bases between the two ends. This CDR3 is CASSGRDGDYVLTF. CDR3 bases: TGTGCCAGCAGCGGACGGGACGGGGACTACGTCCTGACTTTC.

V gene TRBV29-1 combines with J gene TRBJ1-1, with 11 bases identical to TRBD1. Germline lookup yields CDR1 SQVTM and CDR2 ANQGSEA. This CDR3 spans 15 amino acids. With 2 bases clipped from V and 5 bases from J, the junction kept 7 bases outside the gene matches. CDR3: CSVERTGGSGTEAFF. The CDR3 DNA is TGCAGCGTTGAACGGACAGGGGGCTCGGGAACTGAAGCTTTCTTT.

This clonotype was observed many times. The V call is TRBV20-1, the J call TRBJ2-7; 7 bases map to TRBD2. Looked up from germline, CDR1 is DFQATT and CDR2 is SNEGSKA (reference sequence). The CDR3 spans 14 residues. V was clipped by 0 bases and J by 3 bases; unmatched bases: 5. CDR3 in amino acids: CSARDRGTIYEQYF. CDR3 in DNA: TGCAGTGCTAGAGACCGTGGGACTATCTACGAGCAGTACTTC.

The rearrangement links TRBV14 to TRBJ2-2; 9 nucleotides line up with TRBD1. V shed 0 bases, J shed 2 bases, and the junction held 10 bases outside the gene matches. The germline gives CDR1 SGHDN, CDR2 FVKESK. The length of the CDR3 is 19 residues. CDR3 residues: CASSQDVRGTGHNTGELFF. CDR3 in DNA: TGTGCCAGCAGCCAAGATGTCCGAGGGACAGGGCACAACACCGGGGAGCTGTTTTTT.

This clonotype was observed many times. The V and J genes are TRBV19 and TRBJ1-1; D gene ambiguous. There are 15 residues in the CDR3. Deletions cut 6 bases from V and 1 base from J, with 15 bases between. Germline V lookup: CDR1 LNHDA, CDR2 SQIVND (reference sequence). CDR3 in amino acids: CASRPPGPSNTEAFF. The DNA for the CDR3 is TGTGCCAGTAGGCCTCCGGGTCCGTCGAACACTGAAGCTTTCTTT. The complete variable domain, with remaining parts taken from reference TRBV19 and TRBJ1-1, reads DGGITQSPKYLFRKEGQNVTLSCEQNLNHDAMYWYRQDPGQGLRLIYYSQIVNDFQKGDIAEGYSVSREKKESFPLTVTSAQKNPTAFYLCASRPPGPSNTEAFFGQGTRLTVV.

This clonotype was detected many times. Its ends do not fully match the called genes, so a read error is possible. The gene calls are TRBV2 and TRBJ1-5; 10 nucleotides match TRBD1. CDR3 size: 16 residues. Germline lookup yields CDR1 SNHLY and CDR2 FYNNEI. Here the CDR3 reads CASSSLGQGTNRPQHF. CDR3 in DNA: TGTGCCAGCAGTTCCCTGGGACAGGGGACAAATCGGCCCCAGCATTTT.

This clonotype was observed a handful of times. The chain has TRBV30 and TRBJ1-2; D might be TRBD1 (6 bases). This CDR3 comprises 13 residues. V was trimmed by 4 bases and J by 5 bases, leaving 14 bases between them. Germline V CDR1 and CDR2: GTSNPN, SVGIG (reference sequence). The CDR3 reads CAWTRGRGYGYTF. The CDR3 coding sequence is TGTGCCTGGACCCGCGGGAGGGGGTATGGCTACACCTTC.

The chain has TRBV5-1 and TRBJ2-2; TRBD2 matches at 9 bases. This CDR3 has 17 amino acids. The germline V gene has CDR1 SGHRS and CDR2 YFSETQ. Trimming took 4 bases from V and 4 from J; bases not matched to a gene: 11. As DNA, the CDR3 is TGCGCCAGCAGCCAAGAAGGCGGGGGGGCCTTCACCGGGGAGCTGTTTTTT. This translates into CASSQEGGGAFTGELFF.

The chain recombines TRBV19 with TRBJ2-2, with 8 positions matching TRBD1. The CDR3 length is 13 residues. CDR1 LNHDA and CDR2 SQIVND come from the germline V gene (reference sequence). Germline trimming cut 9 bases from V and 6 bases from J; bases unmatched to any gene: 6. CDR3 bases: TGTGCCAGCAGGGGGCAGTTCGCCGGGGAGCTGTTTTTT. Encoded protein: CASRGQFAGELFF.

The chain uses TRBV7-9 and TRBJ1-2; 7 nucleotides line up with TRBD1. The trim removed 5 bases at V and 7 bases at J, leaving 7 bases unmatched. This CDR3 is built from 13 residues. The germline CDR1 and CDR2 sequences are SEHNR and FQNEAQ (reference sequence). The CDR3 reads CASSASGGTGYTF. In nucleotides, the CDR3 is TGTGCCAGCAGCGCCTCAGGGGGAACTGGCTACACCTTC.

The V call is TRBV7-2, the J call TRBJ2-7; possibly TRBD2 for D (6 bases). The CDR3 consists of 16 residues. Germline values: CDR1 SGHTA, CDR2 FQGNSA. V was cut by 5 bases and J by 2 bases, with 19 bases left in between. The CDR3 DNA is TGTGCCAGCAGCCCGCGTCTAGCGAGGAAAACCTACGAGCAGTACTTC. This sequence encodes CASSPRLARKTYEQYF.

This clonotype was observed a handful of times. One end of the junction is discordant with germline, which a read error may explain. The chain uses TRBV9 and TRBJ1-1; D is perhaps TRBD1 (6 bases). Germline V lookup: CDR1 SGDLS, CDR2 YYNGEE. The CDR3 covers 14 residues. CDR3 residues: CASDPGGQNAEAFF. CDR3 nucleotide sequence: TGTGCCAGCGACCCGGGGGGGCAGAACGCTGAAGCTTTCTTT.

Only a few counts were recorded for this clonotype. The CDR3 DNA follows: TGTGCCAGCAGCCAAGCGCGGGATAATGAAGCTTTCTTT. Translation gives CASSQARDNEAFF. This rearrangement joins TRBV3-1 to TRBJ1-1; D not resolved. The V and J ends lost 1 base and 7 bases respectively, with 10 bases between them. This CDR3 contains 13 residues. Germline assignment: CDR1 LGHDT and CDR2 YNNKEL (reference sequence). The variable domain in full, completed from reference TRBV3-1 and TRBJ1-1, reads DTAVSQTPKYLVTQMGNDKSIKCEQNLGHDTMYWYKQDSKKFLKIMFSYNNKELIINETVPNRFSPKSPDKAHLNLHINSLELGDSAVYFCASSQARDNEAFFGQGTRLTVV.

The chain links TRBV7-2 to TRBJ1-1, with TRBD1 matching over 7 bases. Germline V lookup: CDR1 SGHTA, CDR2 FQGNSA. V dropped 6 bases and J dropped 1; count of bases not matched to a gene: 5. This CDR3 has 14 residues. The DNA of the CDR3 is TGTGCCAGCAGGAAAGCAGGGGGGAACACTGAAGCTTTCTTT. This translates into CASRKAGGNTEAFF. The variable domain in full, with the rest retrieved from reference TRBV7-2 and TRBJ1-1, is GAGVSQSPSNKVTEKGKDVELRCDPISGHTALYWYRQSLGQGLEFLIYFQGNSAPDKSGLPSDRFSAERTGGSVSTLTIQRTQQEDSAVYLCASRKAGGNTEAFFGQGTRLTVV.

There are many counts of this clonotype. The chain links TRBV29-1 to TRBJ2-5; perhaps TRBD2 as D (6 bases). This CDR3 has 12 residues. V was shortened by 7 bases and J by 1 base, with 10 bases between the two germline ends. Germline lookup yields CDR1 SQVTM and CDR2 ANQGSEA. The chain's CDR3 is CSAGGIQETQYF. The CDR3 nucleotides read TGCAGCGCCGGAGGGATCCAAGAGACCCAGTACTTC.

On this clonotype itself: A single base separates this from a much larger clone, so it may be a read error. The CDR3 protein is CAGSYVNLNQPQHF. CDR3 nucleotide sequence: TGTGCCGGCAGTTACGTCAATCTCAATCAGCCCCAGCATTTT. The J gene is TRBJ1-5, the V gene TRBV6-5; D ambiguous. Germline CDR1 reads MNHEY; CDR2 reads SVGAGI. This CDR3 has 14 residues.

This clonotype was counted only a few times. The chain employs TRBV12-3 or TRBV12-4 and TRBJ1-2; 9 bases map to TRBD1. V was clipped by 6 bases and J by 8 bases; unmatched bases: 10. The length of the CDR3 is 14 residues. CDR3 amino acids: CASSQQGASNGYTF. The DNA of the CDR3 is TGTGCCAGCAGCCAACAGGGGGCGTCTAACGGCTACACCTTC.

This clonotype was counted between two and nine times. The rearrangement joins TRBV24-1 to TRBJ2-3, with D perhaps being TRBD1 or TRBD2 (5 bases each). The CDR3 spans 12 residues. The germline V and J ends were trimmed by 4 bases and 6 bases, with 7 bases remaining between them. Germline assignment: CDR1 KGHDR and CDR2 SFDVKD. CDR3 sequence: CATSERGDTQYF. DNA for the CDR3: TGTGCCACCAGTGAACGGGGCGATACGCAGTATTTT.

This clonotype was recorded many times. The chain joins TRBV7-2 to TRBJ2-7, with 9 bases lining up with TRBD1. Germline CDR1 reads SGHTA; CDR2 reads FQGNSA. The CDR3 is 15 amino acids. The junction had 9 bases not matched to a gene; V was cut back by 5 bases and J by 4 bases. The CDR3 coding sequence is TGTGCCAGCAGCCGGGGACAGGGCTCCTTTTACGAGCAGTACTTC. Translation: CASSRGQGSFYEQYF.

This clonotype was seen repeatedly, ten times or more. The DNA for the CDR3 is TGTGCCAGCAGCTTAGGTGGGCTCGGAGAGCCCCAGCATTTT. This encodes CASSLGGLGEPQHF. This chain joins TRBV7-9 and TRBJ1-5, with D hard to call. CDR3 size: 14 residues. Germline CDR1 SEHNR, CDR2 FQNEAQ (reference sequence). Trimming pared 1 base from V and 8 bases from J, leaving 12 bases between.

This clonotype was detected many times. V usage is TRBV6-6 and J usage is TRBJ2-5; no clear D gene. The V end lost 5 bases, the J end lost 3 bases, and 4 bases lay between the germline ends. The CDR3 is 11 amino acids. The germline gives CDR1 MNHNY, CDR2 SVGAGI (reference sequence). The CDR3 reads CASSQKETQYF. Here the CDR3 DNA reads TGTGCCAGCAGTCAAAAAGAGACCCAGTACTTC.

This clonotype occurred many times. The chain couples TRBV5-1 to TRBJ1-2; no clear D. In germline, CDR1 is SGHRS, CDR2 YFSETQ. The CDR3 loop spans 13 amino acids. The V gene lost 4 bases and the J gene lost 4 bases, with 11 bases spanning the gap. The CDR3 protein is CASSALGGYGYTF. The CDR3 bases are TGCGCCAGCAGCGCCCTGGGAGGCTATGGCTACACCTTC.

The rearrangement links TRBV25-1 to TRBJ2-7; 9 bases map to TRBD1. This CDR3 region has 15 residues. With V trimmed by 6 bases and J by 4 bases, 10 bases remained unmatched. Germline assignment: CDR1 MGHDK and CDR2 SYGVNS. CDR3 bases: TGTGCCAGCAGCCAAGAGGACAGGGGAGGGTACGAGCAGTACTTC. Translation: CASSQEDRGGYEQYF.